What follows are 32 T cell receptor beta chains derived from one specimen sequenced in a study of regulatory T cells in long-lasting Graves disease (dated by TCRdb to about 2021). To prepare the library, multiplex PCR was applied. Sequenced on an Illumina HiSeq 4000. iRepertoire HTBI primers and Arm-PCR amplification of CDR3 regions were used to construct TCR beta libraries. TCRdb reprocessing: public reads trimmed at Q25 with fastp, clones called with MiXCR, in-frame beta chains kept. Rows with one shared CDR3 protein collapse into an entry with the most common genes and DNA. Present in this sample are about 310,000 distinct CDR3 sequences, more than 20% of which were seen just once. The top ten constitute roughly 50% of the sample. The time point label for this specimen denotes: persistent/refractory GD, antithyroid drugs over 5 years with positive TRAb. RNA was extracted from PBMCs in TRIzol for both TCR sequencing and RNA sequencing.

The sample in question was peripheral blood mononuclear cells (PBMCs), obtained when the disease was refractory, from a patient treated with antithyroid drugs. The receptor source for this set is a female donor with Graves disease.

The chain has TRBV5-1 and TRBJ2-5; a weak D match, TRBD2 (5 bases). The CDR3 spans 13 residues. CDR1 SGHRS and CDR2 YFSETQ come from the germline V gene. The ends were cut back, 7 bases at V and 2 bases at J, with 12 bases in the middle. The CDR3 protein is CASASLGQETQYF. DNA for the CDR3: TGCGCCAGCGCCTCACTAGGACAAGAGACCCAGTACTTC.

The chain links TRBV7-2 to TRBJ2-1, with 8 bases fitting TRBD2. Unmatched junction bases numbered 6, after V lost 3 bases and J lost 5 bases. Germline V gives CDR1 SGHTA, CDR2 FQGNSA. The CDR3 is made up of 15 amino acids. The CDR3 is CASSLRVAGNNEQFF. CDR3 bases: TGTGCCAGCAGCTTGCGGGTAGCGGGAAACAATGAGCAGTTCTTC.

This clonotype was detected a few times. The chain's CDR3 is CAIKGASSSYEQYF. As DNA, the CDR3 is TGTGCCATCAAGGGAGCTAGCAGCTCCTACGAGCAGTACTTC. The V and J genes are TRBV10-3 and TRBJ2-7; D perhaps matches TRBD2 (5 bases). The CDR3 runs 14 residues. Germline loops: CDR1 ENHRY, CDR2 SYGVKD. The V gene lost 7 bases and the J gene lost 0 bases, with 13 bases spanning the gap.

This clonotype was counted between two and nine times. The J gene is TRBJ2-7, the V gene TRBV25-1, with 8 bases matching TRBD2. The CDR3 has 14 residues. J lost 4 bases, V lost 4 bases, and 6 bases had no gene match. Germline CDR1 reads MGHDK; CDR2 reads SYGVNS. CDR3 sequence reads: CASSVTAGEYEQYF. In nucleotides, the CDR3 is TGTGCCAGCAGTGTTACAGCGGGAGAATACGAGCAGTACTTC.

This clonotype showed up many times. The chain employs TRBV11-2 and TRBJ2-6; TRBD1 aligns across 9 bases. Trimming removed 4 bases from V and 0 bases from J; junction bases left unmatched: 10. The CDR3 has 19 residues. Per the germline V gene, CDR1 is SGHAT and CDR2 is FQNNGV. Here the CDR3 DNA reads TGTGCCAGCAGCTCGGTAACACGGACAGGGGTCTCTGGGGCCAACGTCCTGACTTTC. Its translation: CASSSVTRTGVSGANVLTF.

This clonotype appeared a few times. J is TRBJ2-7 and V is TRBV20-1; 7 nucleotides match TRBD2. Per the germline V gene, CDR1 is DFQATT and CDR2 is SNEGSKA (reference sequence). CDR3 size: 15 residues. The V segment lost 6 bases and the J segment 1 base; nucleotides outside the gene matches: 12. The CDR3, as DNA: TGCAGTGCCGATCCAAGGCTAGCGGTTTCCTACGAGCAGTACTTC. It codes for CSADPRLAVSYEQYF.

The gene calls are TRBV14 and TRBJ1-6, with D perhaps matching TRBD1 (5 bases). The CDR3 extends over 14 amino acids. Trimming took off 2 bases at V and 7 bases at J, with 9 bases between the two ends. Germline CDR1 reads SGHDN; CDR2 reads FVKESK. The CDR3: CASSQSGRNSPLHF. In nucleotides, the CDR3 is TGTGCCAGCAGCCAATCAGGGAGGAATTCACCCCTCCACTTT.

This clonotype was seen at least ten times. The V gene is TRBV15, the J gene TRBJ2-7; possible D gene TRBD2, 6 bases. Trimming shortened V by 0 bases and J by 2 bases, and 17 bases separated the two germline ends. The CDR3 runs to 17 residues. CDR1 and CDR2 (germline): LNHNV, YYDKDF (reference sequence). The CDR3 DNA sequence: TGTGCCACCAGCAGAGATGGGGGGTCTATAAACCCCTACGAGCAGTACTTC. It yields the protein CATSRDGGSINPYEQYF.

The count of this clonotype is one. V gene TRBV12-3 or TRBV12-4 combines with J gene TRBJ2-1, with D uncertain. V was shortened by 6 bases and J by 4 bases, with 10 bases between the two germline ends. This CDR3 is 13 amino acids long. The CDR3 sequence is CASSQGRYNEQFF. DNA for the CDR3: TGTGCCAGCAGCCAAGGGCGTTACAATGAGCAGTTCTTC.

Ten or more counts support this clonotype. The J gene is TRBJ1-5, the V gene TRBV12-3 or TRBV12-4; 9 bases are a match to TRBD1. V lost 6 bases and J lost 5; bases outside the gene matches: 11. This CDR3 has 16 amino acids. CDR3 in amino acids: CASSSNRDRADQPQHF. CDR3 DNA sequence: TGTGCCAGCAGCTCTAACAGGGACAGGGCGGATCAGCCCCAGCATTTT.

This clonotype was picked up a small number of times. This chain joins TRBV28 and TRBJ1-5; 10 nucleotides align to TRBD1. The germline gives CDR1 MDHEN, CDR2 SYDVKM. Unmatched junction bases numbered 7, after V lost 4 bases and J lost 7 bases. The CDR3 has 15 amino acids. CDR3 region: CASSSPGQGIQPQHF. CDR3 sequence (DNA): TGTGCCAGCAGTTCCCCGGGACAGGGGATCCAGCCCCAGCATTTT.

This clonotype was picked up a small number of times. Here the CDR3 reads CASSKDRRATEAFF. DNA of the CDR3: TGTGCCAGCAGTAAGGACAGGCGAGCCACTGAAGCTTTCTTT. The rearrangement uses TRBV6-1 and TRBJ1-1, with 7 bases that match TRBD1. The trim removed 5 bases at V and 4 bases at J, leaving 7 bases unmatched. This CDR3 region has 14 residues. CDR1 and CDR2 from the germline V gene are MNHNS and SASEGT.

Ten or more counts support this clonotype. The gene calls are TRBV7-2 and TRBJ1-5; no definite D call. V lost 3 bases to trimming and J lost 0 bases, with 15 bases between them. CDR1 SGHTA and CDR2 FQGNSA come from the germline V gene. The CDR3 covers 17 residues. The DNA for the CDR3 is TGTGCCAGCAGCTTGGAGGGCAAACTTTATAGCAATCAGCCCCAGCATTTT. Translating it yields CASSLEGKLYSNQPQHF.

This chain uses TRBV10-3 with TRBJ1-1; D may be TRBD1 (6 bases). Germline CDR1 ENHRY, CDR2 SYGVKD. The CDR3 extends over 16 amino acids. V lost 4 bases and J lost 4, with 19 bases in between. CDR3 sequence (DNA): TGTGCCATCAGTGGGGGGGGCCAGGGACTGTTCACTGAAGCTTTCTTT. Protein product: CAISGGGQGLFTEAFF.

Concerning this clonotype itself: This may be a read error, as it is one base from a much larger clone. The chain links TRBV28 to TRBJ1-3; possibly TRBD1 for D (5 bases). The germline CDR1 and CDR2 sequences are MDHEN and SYDVKM. V gave up 7 bases and J gave up 1 base, with 11 bases separating them. The CDR3 has 14 amino acids. The CDR3 bases are TGTGCCAGCACCTTGGGGGAATCTGGAAACACCATATATTTT. The encoded protein is CASTLGESGNTIYF.

This clonotype was seen only a few times. A much more abundant neighbour one base away suggests this may be a read error. The V and J genes are TRBV2 and TRBJ1-2; 7 bases are a match to TRBD1. CDR1 SNHLY and CDR2 FYNNEI come from the germline V gene. CDR3 length: 14 residues. The CDR3 nucleotides are TGTGCCAGCAGAGGACAGGACCTTAACTATGGCTGCACCTTC. Protein: CASRGQDLNYGCTF.

This clonotype was observed many times. The rearrangement links TRBV20-1 to TRBJ2-7; D remains unclear. The CDR3 loop spans 14 amino acids. Trimming removed 5 bases at V and 1 base at J, with 15 bases between. The germline V gene has CDR1 DFQATT and CDR2 SNEGSKA (reference sequence). The DNA for the CDR3 is TGCAGTGCTCCCCGCTGGACCGGGTCCTACGAGCAGTACTTC. Protein product: CSAPRWTGSYEQYF.

This chain joins TRBV6-2 or TRBV6-3 and TRBJ2-1; 7 bases align to TRBD2. V lost 2 bases to trimming and J lost 7 bases; unmatched junction nucleotides: 20. This CDR3 has 19 residues. Per the germline V gene, CDR1 is MNHEY and CDR2 is SVGEGT. In nucleotides, the CDR3 is TGTGCCAGCAGTTACCTCCCGGGGAGCGGGACGTGGATGAGTAATGAGCAGTTCTTC. It translates to CASSYLPGSGTWMSNEQFF.

This clonotype was recorded a few times. This sequence joins TRBV28 and TRBJ2-3; D not certain. The V end was cut by 2 bases, the J end by 2 bases, with 11 bases between. CDR1 MDHEN and CDR2 SYDVKM come from the germline V gene. This CDR3 is built from 15 residues. CDR3 sequence reads: CASSLLVRDTDTQYF. The CDR3 DNA follows: TGTGCCAGCAGTTTACTAGTTAGGGACACAGATACGCAGTATTTT.

A note on this clonotype: It may be a read error: a sequence one base away is much more abundant. The rearrangement joins TRBV5-1 to TRBJ2-7; D might be TRBD2 (6 bases). Germline V lookup: CDR1 SGHRS, CDR2 YFSETQ. CDR3 length equals 15 residues. The CDR3 reads CASSPRKVGGSEQYF. The CDR3 bases are TGTGCCAGCAGCCCCCGAAAAGTGGGAGGATCCGAGCAGTACTTC.

The table lists this clonotype with many counts. This chain's CDR3 is CASSLVGSLNEKLFF. The CDR3 DNA is TGTGCCAGCAGCTTAGTTGGTTCCCTAAATGAAAAACTGTTTTTT. The chain uses TRBV7-8 and TRBJ1-4, with D hard to call. With 1 base removed from V and 5 bases from J, the gap between germline ends came to 11 bases. Germline V gene lookup returns CDR1 SGHVS and CDR2 FQNEAQ. CDR3 length equals 15 residues.

Ten or more counts support this clonotype. This rearrangement joins TRBV29-1 to TRBJ2-5; tentative D call: TRBD1 (6 bases). V dropped 3 bases and J dropped 3 bases, with 8 bases sitting between them. The CDR3 sequence is 12 residues long. Per the germline V gene, CDR1 is SQVTM and CDR2 is ANQGSEA. DNA of the CDR3: TGCAGCGTTGAGTCAGGGGAAGAGACCCAGTACTTC. It is translated as CSVESGEETQYF.

For the CDR3, the DNA is TGTGCCAGCAGGAGACCCGGGACAGAATTTGGAAACACCATATATTTT. This translates into CASRRPGTEFGNTIYF. The V gene is TRBV11-2, the J gene TRBJ1-3, with 7 bases fitting TRBD1. This CDR3 is 16 amino acids long. Germline-derived CDR1 and CDR2 are SGHAT and FQNNGV. Trimming at V came to 6 bases and at J to 3 bases, leaving 11 bases not matched to a gene. The whole variable domain, filled in from reference TRBV11-2 and TRBJ1-3, reads EAGVAQSPRYKIIEKRQSVAFWCNPISGHATLYWYQQILGQGPKLLIQFQNNGVVDDSQLPKDRFSAERLKGVDSTLKIQPAKLEDSAVYLCASRRPGTEFGNTIYFGEGSWLTVV.

The chain carries TRBV10-3 and TRBJ1-1; no firm D call. CDR1 is ENHRY, CDR2 SYGVKD, per germline. Trimming pared 5 bases from V and 1 base from J, leaving 14 bases between. This CDR3 contains 15 residues. CDR3 coding DNA: TGTGCCATCAGTCCTACAAGAACAGAGAACACTGAAGCTTTCTTT. Translated: CAISPTRTENTEAFF.

The rearrangement uses TRBV29-1 and TRBJ2-3; possibly TRBD1 or TRBD2 for D (5 bases each). The CDR3 is 15 residues long. Trimming stripped 4 bases from V and 3 bases from J, with 17 bases between. Germline V gives CDR1 SQVTM, CDR2 ANQGSEA. DNA for the CDR3: TGCAGCGTTGTCTGGGGGTTGAAAAGAACAGATACGCAGTATTTT. Encoded protein: CSVVWGLKRTDTQYF.

The V call is TRBV27, the J call TRBJ2-7; 7 bases align to TRBD1. V lost 3 bases, J lost 4 bases, and 9 bases stayed unmatched. The germline V gene has CDR1 MNHEY and CDR2 SMNVEV (reference sequence). The CDR3 loop spans 15 amino acids. The CDR3: CASSFPRQGIYEQYF. The CDR3 coding sequence is TGTGCCAGCAGTTTCCCCCGACAGGGTATTTACGAGCAGTACTTC.

This sequence joins TRBV4-2 and TRBJ2-2; 8 positions match TRBD2. V was pared by 6 bases and J by 5 bases, with 8 bases of the junction left unmatched. The CDR3 consists of 15 residues. Germline loops: CDR1 LGHNA, CDR2 YNFKEQ. CDR3 in amino acids: CASRFSGSQTGELFF. The CDR3 nucleotides read TGTGCCAGCAGGTTCAGCGGGAGTCAAACCGGGGAGCTGTTTTTT.

This clonotype showed up just a few times. The rearrangement links TRBV18 to TRBJ2-7; 9 positions match TRBD1. This CDR3 contains 15 residues. V trimming: 6 bases; J trimming: 4 bases; junction bases outside the gene matches: 10. Per the germline V gene, CDR1 is KGHSH and CDR2 is LQKENI. In DNA form, the CDR3 reads TGTGCCAGCTCCCCCGCCGGGACAGGGTTGTACGAGCAGTACTTC. It codes for CASSPAGTGLYEQYF.

This clonotype was detected only a few times. The V call is TRBV20-1, the J call TRBJ1-2; possibly TRBD1 for D (6 bases). The CDR3 is 14 amino acids. Germline CDR1 reads DFQATT; CDR2 reads SNEGSKA (reference sequence). Trimming removed 6 bases at V and 8 bases at J, with 22 bases between. CDR3 loop: CSASRDTSLEGYTF. CDR3 in DNA: TGCAGTGCAAGTAGGGACACCTCTCTTGAGGGCTACACCTTC.

This clonotype was detected a few times. The chain has TRBV7-9 and TRBJ1-5; D is unclear. The CDR3 spans 13 residues. Trimming removed 2 bases from V and 5 bases from J, with 7 bases in between. Germline V gene sequence: CDR1 SEHNR, CDR2 FQNEAQ (reference sequence). CDR3 coding DNA: TGTGCCAGCAGCTTACAGGATTATCAGCCCCAGCATTTT. Protein sequence: CASSLQDYQPQHF.

The chain carries TRBV12-3 or TRBV12-4 and TRBJ2-7; the match to TRBD1 covers 7 bases. This CDR3 has 14 amino acids. Losses at the gene ends were 5 bases for V and 3 bases for J; bases not matched to a gene: 7. CDR3 DNA: TGTGCCAGCAGTAATACAGGGGCGGGCTACGAGCAGTACTTC. Amino acid sequence: CASSNTGAGYEQYF.

This clonotype was detected many times. V and J are TRBV7-2 and TRBJ1-6; the D gene is possibly TRBD1 (6 bases). CDR1 is SGHTA and CDR2 is FQGNSA in the germline V gene. This CDR3 has 15 amino acids. V lost 5 bases and J lost 7, with 15 bases in between. This CDR3 reads CASSLNRASNSPLHF. The CDR3 DNA is TGTGCCAGCAGCCTGAACAGGGCCAGCAATTCACCCCTCCACTTT.